This T cell receptor (beta chain) was recovered during a study of blood T cell repertoires in COVID-19. As for the study in general: Samples taken during acute and convalescent COVID-19 were collected in the United States, Italy and Spain.

Only in-frame clones appear in the TCRdb table, and some are missing; sequencing was by immunoSEQ multiplex PCR. The sample lists approximately 120,000 clones, about 82% occurring once. CDR3 length: 16 residues. The V gene's germline CDR1 is KGHSH and CDR2 LQKENI. V gave up 6 bases and J gave up 2 bases; unmatched junction bases: 12. Specimen: peripheral blood. The rearrangement links TRBV18 to TRBJ1-2; 7 positions match TRBD1. The clonotype comes from a human donor in a cohort sampled during active COVID-19. The CDR3 loop reads CASSPNVQGRNYGYTF. The CDR3 DNA sequence: TGTGCCAGCTCCCCCAATGTACAGGGGAGGAACTATGGCTACACCTTC.